This T cell receptor (beta chain) was sequenced for a study of CD8+ T cells in alopecia areata. V gave up 8 bases and J gave up 5 bases, with 6 bases separating them. This CDR3 contains 11 residues. The germline V gene encodes CDR1 MNHEY and CDR2 SVGAGI. cDNA reverse transcribed from extracted RNA served as the sequencing template. Method: immunoSEQ multiplex PCR; TCRdb's copy keeps in-frame clones and lacks some. The table lists hundreds of thousands of clones, approximately 61% of them singletons, with 1% to 1.5% in the top ten. General observations from the study: Across lesional scalp, and particularly alopecia totalis/universalis, clonality surpassed that of normal scalp. Possibly because of HLA-related factors, TCR sharing was less clear across patients than in mice.

Lesional scalp punch biopsies and peripheral blood came from alopecia areata patients. CD4+ and CD8+ T cells were sorted from PBMCs. Details on this clone: Its antigen is as yet unknown. This specimen includes other DNA sequences encoding the same CDR3.

This sequence was found in a human donor with alopecia areata. V usage is TRBV6-5 and J usage is TRBJ2-2; D is ambiguous. The sequencing here drew on CD4+ T cells sorted from blood, taken at week 0. CDR3 protein: CASGRTGELFF. As DNA, the CDR3 is TGTGCCAGCGGGCGGACCGGGGAGCTGTTTTTT.